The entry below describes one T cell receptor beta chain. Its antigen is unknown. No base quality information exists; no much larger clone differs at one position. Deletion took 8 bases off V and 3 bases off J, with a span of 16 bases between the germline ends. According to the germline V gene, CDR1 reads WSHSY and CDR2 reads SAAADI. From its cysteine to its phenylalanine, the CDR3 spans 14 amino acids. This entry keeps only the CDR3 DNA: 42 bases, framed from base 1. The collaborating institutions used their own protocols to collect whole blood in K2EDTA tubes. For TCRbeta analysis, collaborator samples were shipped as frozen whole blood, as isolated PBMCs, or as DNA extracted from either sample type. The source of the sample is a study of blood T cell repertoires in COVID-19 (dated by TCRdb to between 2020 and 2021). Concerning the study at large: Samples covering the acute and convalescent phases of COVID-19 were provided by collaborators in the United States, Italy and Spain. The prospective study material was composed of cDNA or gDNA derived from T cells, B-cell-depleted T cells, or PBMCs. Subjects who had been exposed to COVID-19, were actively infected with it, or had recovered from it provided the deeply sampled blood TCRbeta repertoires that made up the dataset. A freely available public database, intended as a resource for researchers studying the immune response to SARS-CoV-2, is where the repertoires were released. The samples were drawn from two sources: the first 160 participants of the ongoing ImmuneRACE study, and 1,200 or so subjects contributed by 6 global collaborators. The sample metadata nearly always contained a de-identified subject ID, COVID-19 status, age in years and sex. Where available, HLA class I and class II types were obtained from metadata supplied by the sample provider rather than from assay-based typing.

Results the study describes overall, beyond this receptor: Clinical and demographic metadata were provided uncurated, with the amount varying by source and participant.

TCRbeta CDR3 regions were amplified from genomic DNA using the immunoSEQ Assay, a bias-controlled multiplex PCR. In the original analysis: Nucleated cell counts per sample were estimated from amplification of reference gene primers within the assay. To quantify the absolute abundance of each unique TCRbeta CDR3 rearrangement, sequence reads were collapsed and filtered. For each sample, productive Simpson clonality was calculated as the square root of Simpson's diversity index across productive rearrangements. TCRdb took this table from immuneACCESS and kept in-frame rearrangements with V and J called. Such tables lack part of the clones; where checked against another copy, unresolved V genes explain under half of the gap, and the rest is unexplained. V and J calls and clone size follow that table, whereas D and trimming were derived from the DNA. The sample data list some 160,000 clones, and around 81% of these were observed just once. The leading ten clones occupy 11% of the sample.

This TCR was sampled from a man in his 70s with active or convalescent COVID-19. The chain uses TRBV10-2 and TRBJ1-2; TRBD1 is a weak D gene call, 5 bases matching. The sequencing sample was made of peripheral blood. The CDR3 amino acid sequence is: CASSRTSGDYGYTF. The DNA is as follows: TGCGCCAGCTCAAGGACGTCGGGGGACTATGGCTACACCTTC.